This TCR beta chain was found in a study of shared clonotypes between healthy human individuals. Naivety among CD8 cells was defined by CD45RO negativity and positive CCR7 selection, thereby excluding terminally differentiated effector memory CD45RA+ cells. CDR3 length equals 16 residues. Looked up from germline, CDR1 is SGDLS and CDR2 is YYNGEE. V lost 3 bases to trimming and J lost 6 bases; unmatched junction nucleotides: 9. The data were produced by immunoSEQ multiplex PCR, yet TCRdb's version contains in-frame clones alone and is incomplete. Counted here are about 1,800,000 clones, approximately 95% occurring once; the ten biggest clones make up 1% to 1.5%.

The TCR sequence derives from a man younger than 35 in good health. The chain has TRBV9 and TRBJ2-1; 10 nucleotides match TRBD1. Sequences were obtained from naive CD8+ T cells sorted from blood. CDR3 in DNA: TGTGCCAGCAGCGGCCCGGGACAGGGGAATCCCAATGAGCAGTTCTTC. Translation gives CASSGPGQGNPNEQFF.